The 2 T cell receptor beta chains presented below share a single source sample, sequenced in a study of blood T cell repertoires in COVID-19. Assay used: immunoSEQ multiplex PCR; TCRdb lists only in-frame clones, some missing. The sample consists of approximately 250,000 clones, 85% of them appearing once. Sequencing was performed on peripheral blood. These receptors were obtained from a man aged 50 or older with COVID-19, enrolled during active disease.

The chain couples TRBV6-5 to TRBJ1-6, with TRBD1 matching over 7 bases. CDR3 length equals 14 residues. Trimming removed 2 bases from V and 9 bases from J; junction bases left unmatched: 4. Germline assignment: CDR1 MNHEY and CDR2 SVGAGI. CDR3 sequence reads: CASSYGTAGSPLHF. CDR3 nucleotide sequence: TGTGCCAGCAGTTACGGGACAGCTGGTTCACCCCTCCACTTT.

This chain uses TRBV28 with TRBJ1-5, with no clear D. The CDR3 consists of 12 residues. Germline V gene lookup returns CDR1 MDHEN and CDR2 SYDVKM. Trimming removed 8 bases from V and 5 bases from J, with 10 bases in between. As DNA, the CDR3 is TGTGCCAGCGAGGGTAGGCATCAGCCCCAGCATTTT. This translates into CASEGRHQPQHF.